The 14 T cell receptor beta chains below all came from one sample that was sequenced in a study of patients and donors after allogeneic stem cell transplantation. TCRdb ran MiXCR on the RT-PCR reads and lists one entry per CDR3 protein. The sample lists some 960,000 distinct CDR3 sequences; 18% were seen once. The sample taken for sequencing was blood, either unsorted or a sorted T cell fraction (not recorded which). Receptors were obtained from a human donor who was either an allogeneic HSCT recipient or a stem cell or donor lymphocyte infusion donor (not recorded which). It is not recorded whose cells these are; they may come from a transplant donor.

This chain links TRBV7-9 with TRBJ1-4, with D unclear. CDR1 and CDR2 (germline): SEHNR, FQNEAQ (reference sequence). Trimming removed 1 base from V and 5 bases from J, with 5 bases in between. There are 13 residues in the CDR3. DNA of the CDR3: TGTGCCAGCAGCTTAGGTAACAATGAAAAACTGTTTTTT. This gives the protein CASSLGNNEKLFF.

In its sample, this clonotype was seen a few times. The chain has TRBV12-3 or TRBV12-4 and TRBJ2-1; 10 nucleotides align to TRBD2. The trim removed 3 bases at V and 5 bases at J, leaving 7 bases unmatched. The CDR3 runs 16 residues. The CDR3 DNA is TGTGCCAGCAGTTTCCGCCTAGCGGGGGCAGACAATGAGCAGTTCTTC. This translates into CASSFRLAGADNEQFF.

A note on this clonotype: Because the CDR3 is missing its conserved closing phenylalanine or tryptophan, this is likely a read error. The genes are TRBV4-1 and TRBJ2-3; D is uncertain. CDR3 length: 18 amino acids. V lost 0 bases to trimming and J lost 2 bases, with 18 bases between them. The germline V gene encodes CDR1 MGHRA and CDR2 YSYEKL. CDR3 in DNA: TGCGCCAGCAGCCAAGAGAGCCTCCGGCACGGCCTCACAGATACGCAGTATTCT. This translates into CASSQESLRHGLTDTQYS.

In its sample, this clonotype was seen a few times. The chain employs TRBV12-3 or TRBV12-4 and TRBJ2-3; 12 bases line up with TRBD2. J was trimmed by 5 bases and V by 6 bases; bases with no gene match: 6. The CDR3 has 15 residues. The CDR3 sequence is CASSRLAGDKDTQYF. The DNA of the CDR3 is TGTGCCAGCAGCCGACTAGCGGGAGACAAAGATACGCAGTATTTT.

The rearrangement links TRBV30 to TRBJ2-1, with a weak D call TRBD2 (5 bases). Deletions cut 1 base from V and 10 bases from J, with 8 bases between. This CDR3 region has 11 residues. Germline CDR1 reads GTSNPN; CDR2 reads SVGIG (reference sequence). CDR3 in DNA: TGTGCCTGGAGTGAAGGACTCGAGCAGTTCTTC. This gives the protein CAWSEGLEQFF. Combining the CDR3 with reference TRBV30 and TRBJ2-1 gives the whole variable domain SQTIHQWPATLVQPVGSPLSLECTVEGTSNPNLYWYRQAAGRGLQLLFYSVGIGQISSEVPQNLSASRPQDRQFILSSKKLLLSDSGFYLCAWSEGLEQFFGPGTRLTVL.

The V and J genes are TRBV7-3 and TRBJ1-1; a weak D match, TRBD1 (5 bases). The V gene lost 8 bases and the J gene lost 5 bases, with 21 bases spanning the gap. This CDR3 spans 15 amino acids. Per germline, CDR1 SGHTA and CDR2 FQGTGA. CDR3 sequence (DNA): TGTGCCAGCCAAAGGGCGCAGGGAGTATGGACTGAAGCTTTCTTT. Translating gives CASQRAQGVWTEAFF.

As to this clonotype: This may be a read error: a much more frequent sequence differs by one nucleotide. V is TRBV12-3 or TRBV12-4 and J is TRBJ1-3; tentative D call: TRBD1 (5 bases). This CDR3 contains 15 residues. CDR3 nucleotide sequence: TGTGCCACCAGTCGCCGGGACGGCTCTGGAAACACCATATATTTT. Its protein product is CATSRRDGSGNTIYF.

This clonotype has more than one count but fewer than ten. This sequence joins TRBV5-1 and TRBJ2-2; 7 bases are a match to TRBD1. The CDR3 consists of 17 residues. Germline CDR1 reads SGHRS; CDR2 reads YFSETQ. Losses at the gene ends were 4 bases for V and 2 bases for J; bases not matched to a gene: 11. The CDR3 DNA reads TGCGCCAGCAGCCGAGGCACCGGGACAGAAAACACCGGGGAGCTGTTTTTT. It is translated as CASSRGTGTENTGELFF.

The chain joins TRBV6-5 to TRBJ1-1, with unresolved D. Germline V CDR1 and CDR2: MNHEY, SVGAGI. Trimming took off 1 base at V and 0 bases at J, with 9 bases between the two ends. The CDR3 spans 15 residues. The CDR3: CASSYFETLNTEAFF. In nucleotides, the CDR3 is TGTGCCAGCAGTTACTTCGAGACCTTGAACACTGAAGCTTTCTTT.

The genes are TRBV20-1 and TRBJ1-1, with D tentatively TRBD1 (6 bases). This CDR3 is 15 amino acids long. The germline CDR1 and CDR2 sequences are DFQATT and SNEGSKA (reference sequence). Between the trimmed V and J ends, which lost 2 bases and 5 bases, there was a span of 18 bases. The CDR3 protein is CSARQGTRVGTEAFF. The CDR3 nucleotides are TGCAGTGCTAGACAGGGGACGAGGGTGGGGACTGAAGCTTTCTTT.

V usage is TRBV30 and J usage is TRBJ1-2; D is ambiguous. V gave up 4 bases and J gave up 7 bases, with 7 bases separating them. The CDR3 extends over 10 amino acids. The germline V gene has CDR1 GTSNPN and CDR2 SVGIG (reference sequence). CDR3 sequence (DNA): TGTGCCTGGAAGTTGGGTGGCTACACCTTC. Translating it yields CAWKLGGYTF.

J is TRBJ1-1 and V is TRBV7-9; 7 bases are a match to TRBD1. The CDR3 is made up of 15 amino acids. The J segment lost 5 bases and the V segment lost 5 bases, leaving 11 bases of the junction unmatched. Germline V lookup: CDR1 SEHNR, CDR2 FQNEAQ (reference sequence). In nucleotides, the CDR3 is TGTGCCAGCAGCCCCTATGTCCAGGGGGAGACTGAAGCTTTCTTT. Translation: CASSPYVQGETEAFF. Complete variable domain (other parts from reference TRBV7-9 and TRBJ1-1): DTGVSQNPRHKITKRGQNVTFRCDPISEHNRLYWYRQTLGQGPEFLTYFQNEAQLEKSRLLSDRFSAERPKGSFSTLEIQRTEQGDSAMYLCASSPYVQGETEAFFGQGTRLTVV.

This clonotype was seen only a few times. The chain couples TRBV4-3 to TRBJ2-7; no clear D. Trimming pared 4 bases from V and 6 bases from J, leaving 16 bases between. From germline, CDR1 is LGHNA and CDR2 YSLEER. This CDR3 is built from 14 residues. The CDR3 DNA sequence: TGCGCCAGCAGCCTCCGGGCCCCAGGTGGCGAGCAGTACTTC. This sequence encodes CASSLRAPGGEQYF.

This clonotype has only a few counts. The chain has TRBV24-1 and TRBJ2-1; D possibly uses TRBD1 or TRBD2 (6 bases each). Trimming left V 6 bases short and J 3 bases short, with 20 bases between. Germline values: CDR1 KGHDR, CDR2 SFDVKD. The CDR3 is 17 residues long. The CDR3 DNA reads TGTGCCACCAGTTCTACTGGGAGGACAGCCAACTACAATGAGCAGTTCTTC. Its protein is CATSSTGRTANYNEQFF.